One and the same sample provided the 11 T cell receptor beta chains below, sequenced in a study of shared clonotypes between healthy human individuals. Method: immunoSEQ multiplex PCR; TCRdb's copy keeps in-frame clones and lacks some. The table lists around 2,000,000 clones, roughly 94% of them singletons. The sequenced sample consisted of naive CD4+ T cells sorted from blood. Subset meaning: CD45RA+ positively selected. The receptors shown here come from a man between 18 and 35 years old in good health.

The chain recombines TRBV5-1 with TRBJ2-1; 8 nucleotides line up with TRBD1. Germline CDR1 and CDR2: SGHRS and YFSETQ. This CDR3 spans 15 amino acids. V shed 0 bases, J shed 10 bases, and the junction held 9 bases outside the gene matches. CDR3 region: CASSLEGQGIREQFF. CDR3 in DNA: TGCGCCAGCAGCTTGGAAGGACAGGGCATCAGGGAGCAGTTCTTC.

This sequence joins TRBV9 and TRBJ2-4; D may be TRBD2 (6 bases). Looked up from germline, CDR1 is SGDLS and CDR2 is YYNGEE. The CDR3 has 13 residues. The ends were cut back, 4 bases at V and 6 bases at J, with 11 bases in the middle. As DNA, the CDR3 is TGTGCCAGCAGCACGGAGGGTAGAAACATTCAGTACTTC. This gives the protein CASSTEGRNIQYF.

CDR3 residues: CASSYGGQGRYEQYF. The DNA of the CDR3 is TGTGCCAGCAGTTACGGGGGACAGGGACGGTACGAGCAGTACTTC. V usage is TRBV6-5 and J usage is TRBJ2-7; TRBD1 matches at 9 bases. V lost 2 bases to trimming and J lost 4 bases; unmatched junction nucleotides: 6. This CDR3 spans 15 amino acids. The germline V gene encodes CDR1 MNHEY and CDR2 SVGAGI.

The chain is built from TRBV2 and TRBJ1-1; D gene uncertain. The germline gives CDR1 SNHLY, CDR2 FYNNEI. This CDR3 is built from 14 residues. The V and J ends lost 4 bases and 0 bases respectively, with 9 bases between them. This CDR3 reads CASSVEALNTEAFF. In DNA, the CDR3 is TGTGCCAGCAGTGTCGAGGCCTTGAACACTGAAGCTTTCTTT.

The chain combines TRBV4-3 with TRBJ2-1; 10 bases line up with TRBD2. CDR3 length equals 16 residues. CDR1 and CDR2 from the germline V gene are LGHNA and YSLEER. V dropped 3 bases and J dropped 7; count of bases not matched to a gene: 9. This CDR3 is CASSQSSGRAFNEQFF. The CDR3 DNA is TGCGCCAGCAGCCAGTCGAGCGGGAGGGCCTTTAATGAGCAGTTCTTC.

The rearrangement uses TRBV7-9 and TRBJ1-1; D might be TRBD1 (5 bases). This CDR3 is built from 17 residues. Trimming left V 5 bases short and J 4 bases short, with 23 bases between. In germline, CDR1 is SEHNR, CDR2 FQNEAQ (reference sequence). CDR3 sequence (DNA): TGTGCCAGCAGCGGACGGGACGTTTTTATCTTTGGCACTGAAGCTTTCTTT. Translating gives CASSGRDVFIFGTEAFF.

The chain combines TRBV29-1 with TRBJ2-7; no definite D call. The CDR3 consists of 12 residues. The germline V gene encodes CDR1 SQVTM and CDR2 ANQGSEA. Between the trimmed V and J ends, which lost 4 bases and 1 base, there was a span of 8 bases. CDR3 amino acids: CSVVGLSYEQYF. The DNA for the CDR3 is TGCAGCGTTGTAGGGCTTTCCTACGAGCAGTACTTC.

The V call is TRBV5-3, the J call TRBJ2-1; D perhaps matches TRBD2 (5 bases). TRBV5-3 is flagged as an ORF with uncertain function. The CDR3 length is 14 residues. Trimming took 4 bases from V and 7 from J, leaving 15 bases between them. The CDR3 DNA sequence: TGTGCCAGAAGCCCGATTAGCGCTAAAAATGAGCAGTTCTTC. Translation gives CARSPISAKNEQFF.

This chain links TRBV5-6 with TRBJ2-3; TRBD2 matches at 11 bases. Germline CDR1 reads SGHDT; CDR2 reads YYEEEE. V lost 4 bases to trimming and J lost 5 bases; unmatched junction nucleotides: 3. There are 14 residues in the CDR3. The CDR3: CASSRGLAGDTQYF. The DNA for the CDR3 is TGTGCCAGCAGCAGAGGACTAGCGGGAGATACGCAGTATTTT. The complete variable domain, with remaining parts taken from reference TRBV5-6 and TRBJ2-3, reads DAGVTQSPTHLIKTRGQQVTLRCSPKSGHDTVSWYQQALGQGPQFIFQYYEEEERQRGNFPDRFSGHQFPNYSSELNVNALLLGDSALYLCASSRGLAGDTQYFGPGTRLTVL.

The chain recombines TRBV7-2 with TRBJ2-5, with D hard to call. Germline loops: CDR1 SGHTA, CDR2 FQGNSA. The CDR3 length is 14 residues. Trimming took 5 bases from V and 2 from J, leaving 12 bases between them. CDR3 residues: CASSPDGLQETQYF. The CDR3 DNA is TGTGCCAGCAGCCCTGACGGATTGCAAGAGACCCAGTACTTC.

The V gene is TRBV5-1, the J gene TRBJ2-7, with D perhaps given as TRBD1 or TRBD2 (6 bases each). CDR3 size: 13 residues. Germline V gene lookup returns CDR1 SGHRS and CDR2 YFSETQ. V was shortened by 6 bases and J by 2 bases, with 12 bases between the two germline ends. CDR3 region: CASTPGDTYEQYF. In DNA, the CDR3 is TGCGCCAGCACCCCGGGGGACACCTACGAGCAGTACTTC.